This TCR beta chain was sequenced for a study of shared clonotypes between healthy human individuals. Study-wide background: Ranging from 18 to 49 in age, donors were a couple of women and a few men.

Whole-study findings and limits: Of the naive CD4 clonotypes, roughly 5.2% were shared across several donors.

In regard to this clone: Its matching antigen is unknown.

The study ran the assay at deep level. Some clones are missing from TCRdb's copy, which holds only in-frame ones; the method was immunoSEQ multiplex PCR. This table has approximately 2.5 million clones, roughly 93% appearing once. The CDR3 loop spans 15 amino acids. CDR1 and CDR2 (germline): GTSNPN, SVGIG (reference sequence). V was clipped by 5 bases and J by 5 bases; unmatched bases: 13. V is TRBV30 and J is TRBJ2-5, with 8 positions matching TRBD1. The clonotype was recovered from a man younger than 35 in good health. Some clones in this sample may be carry-over from other donors' samples. Sequencing was carried out using naive CD4+ T cells from PBMCs. Subset of the sample: CD45RA+ positively selected. The CDR3 region is CAWLPGQASFETQYF. Written as DNA, the CDR3 is TGTGCCTGGCTTCCGGGACAGGCATCGTTCGAGACCCAGTACTTC.